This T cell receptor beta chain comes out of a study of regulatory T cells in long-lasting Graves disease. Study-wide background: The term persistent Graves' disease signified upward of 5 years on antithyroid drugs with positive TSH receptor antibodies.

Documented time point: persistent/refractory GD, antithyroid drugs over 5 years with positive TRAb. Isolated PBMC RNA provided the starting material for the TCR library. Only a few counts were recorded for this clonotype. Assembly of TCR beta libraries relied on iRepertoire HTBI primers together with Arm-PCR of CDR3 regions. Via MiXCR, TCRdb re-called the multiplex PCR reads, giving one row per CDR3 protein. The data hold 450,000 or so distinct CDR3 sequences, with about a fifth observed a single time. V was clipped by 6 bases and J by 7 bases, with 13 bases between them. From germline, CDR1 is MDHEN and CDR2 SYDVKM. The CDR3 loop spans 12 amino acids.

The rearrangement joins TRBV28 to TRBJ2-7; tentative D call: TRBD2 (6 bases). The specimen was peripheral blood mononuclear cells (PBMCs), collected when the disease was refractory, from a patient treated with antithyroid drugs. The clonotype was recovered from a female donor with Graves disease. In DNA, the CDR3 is TGTGCCAGCAGGGCCGGGGGTGGAGAGCAGTACTTC. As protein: CASRAGGGEQYF.